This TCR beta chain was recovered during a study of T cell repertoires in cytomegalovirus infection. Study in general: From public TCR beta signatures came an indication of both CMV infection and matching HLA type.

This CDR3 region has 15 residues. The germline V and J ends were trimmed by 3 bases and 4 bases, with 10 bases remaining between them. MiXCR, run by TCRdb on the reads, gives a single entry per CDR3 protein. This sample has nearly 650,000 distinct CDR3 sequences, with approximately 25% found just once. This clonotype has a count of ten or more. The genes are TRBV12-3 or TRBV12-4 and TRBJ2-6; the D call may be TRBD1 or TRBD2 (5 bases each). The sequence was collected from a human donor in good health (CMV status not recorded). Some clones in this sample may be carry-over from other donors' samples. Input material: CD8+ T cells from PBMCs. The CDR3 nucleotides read TGTGCCAGCAGTTTCGGGGCATCCGGGGCCAACGTCCTGACTTTC. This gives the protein CASSFGASGANVLTF.